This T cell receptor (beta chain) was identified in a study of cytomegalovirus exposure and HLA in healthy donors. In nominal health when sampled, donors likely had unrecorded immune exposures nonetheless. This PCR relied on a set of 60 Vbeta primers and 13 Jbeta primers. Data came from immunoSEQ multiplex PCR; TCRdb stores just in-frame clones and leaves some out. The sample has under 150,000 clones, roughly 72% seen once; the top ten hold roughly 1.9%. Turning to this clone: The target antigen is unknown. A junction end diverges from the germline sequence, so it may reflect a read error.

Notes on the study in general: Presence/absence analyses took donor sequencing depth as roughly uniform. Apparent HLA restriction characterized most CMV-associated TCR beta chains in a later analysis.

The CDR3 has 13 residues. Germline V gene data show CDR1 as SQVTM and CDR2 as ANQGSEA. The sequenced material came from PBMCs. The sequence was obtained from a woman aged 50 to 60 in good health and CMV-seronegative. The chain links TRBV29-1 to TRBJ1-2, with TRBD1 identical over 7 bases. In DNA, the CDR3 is TGCAGCCTTGAAGACAGGGCTAACTATGGCTACACCTTC. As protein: CSLEDRANYGYTF. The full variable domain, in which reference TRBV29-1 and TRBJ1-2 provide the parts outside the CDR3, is SAVISQKPSRDICQRGTSLTIQCQVDSQVTMMFWYRQQPGQSLTLIATANQGSEATYESGFVIDKFPISRPNLTFSTLTVSNMSPEDSSIYLCSLEDRANYGYTFGSGTRLTVV.